Presented here are 8 T cell receptor beta chains from one specimen sequenced in a study of blood T cell repertoires in COVID-19. Measured with immunoSEQ multiplex PCR; TCRdb has only the in-frame clones, and not every one. The sample consists of under 150,000 clones, 65% to 80% of them appearing once. Sequencing was carried out using peripheral blood. These receptors all come from a man in his sixties with acute or convalescent COVID-19.

This clone was picked up one time. The chain uses TRBV28 and TRBJ1-1, with a possible D match to TRBD1 (6 bases). Trimming took off 1 base at V and 4 bases at J, with 10 bases between the two ends. Germline V gene lookup returns CDR1 MDHEN and CDR2 SYDVKM. The CDR3 spans 14 residues. The CDR3 DNA is TGTGCCAGCAGTTTATCGCAGGGGATCACTGAAGCTTTCTTT. This codes for CASSLSQGITEAFF.

The CDR3 sequence is CASSYRAGSYEQYF. DNA of the CDR3: TGTGCCAGCTCCTACAGGGCCGGCTCCTACGAGCAGTACTTC. The chain links TRBV7-2 to TRBJ2-7, with D tentatively TRBD1 (6 bases). V shed 8 bases and J shed 0 bases, with 14 bases lying between them. This CDR3 region has 14 residues. CDR1 is SGHTA and CDR2 is FQGNSA in the germline V gene.

The V gene is TRBV30, the J gene TRBJ1-2, with D perhaps matching TRBD1 (6 bases). V was clipped by 4 bases and J by 8 bases, with 17 bases between them. There are 13 residues in the CDR3. Germline V gene lookup returns CDR1 GTSNPN and CDR2 SVGIG (reference sequence). This CDR3 is CAWTFNRDGGYTF. The DNA of the CDR3 is TGTGCCTGGACCTTTAACAGGGATGGGGGCTACACCTTC.

The chain carries TRBV24-1 and TRBJ1-5; TRBD1 might be the D (6 bases). The CDR3 extends over 17 amino acids. Germline V CDR1 and CDR2: KGHDR, SFDVKD. Trimming cost V 7 bases and J 4 bases, with 22 bases left between them. The CDR3 loop is CATSLRLGTSLNQPQHF. CDR3 DNA: TGTGCCACCAGCCTACGGCTCGGGACAAGCCTAAATCAGCCCCAGCATTTT.

The genes are TRBV7-3 and TRBJ2-5; the match to TRBD1 covers 8 bases. The CDR3 is made up of 16 amino acids. With 0 bases clipped from V and 5 bases from J, the junction kept 8 bases outside the gene matches. The germline V gene encodes CDR1 SGHTA and CDR2 FQGTGA. The chain's CDR3 is CASSLTGQGGRETQYF. The CDR3 nucleotides are TGTGCCAGCAGCTTAACAGGACAGGGAGGACGCGAGACCCAGTACTTC.

This clone was recorded a few times. The genes are TRBV6-4 and TRBJ1-2, with a possible D match to TRBD1 (5 bases). This CDR3 is built from 14 residues. The V and J ends lost 4 bases and 8 bases respectively, with 17 bases between them. Germline V gives CDR1 MRHNA, CDR2 SNTAGT. The CDR3 DNA follows: TGTGCCAGCAGTGTAACAGGAGTACCGTGCGGCTACACCTTC. This translates into CASSVTGVPCGYTF.

The genes are TRBV9 and TRBJ1-1, with 7 positions matching TRBD1. The CDR3 runs to 14 residues. Trimming removed 1 base from V and 7 bases from J; junction bases left unmatched: 7. The V gene's germline CDR1 is SGDLS and CDR2 YYNGEE. In nucleotides, the CDR3 is TGTGCCAGCAGCGTACCAGACAGGGTAGGTGAAGCTTTCTTT. It translates to CASSVPDRVGEAFF.

V and J are TRBV6-5 and TRBJ2-2, with TRBD1 matching over 11 bases. V lost 8 bases and J lost 7; bases outside the gene matches: 9. CDR1 MNHEY and CDR2 SVGAGI come from the germline V gene. The CDR3 is 15 amino acids. CDR3 bases: TGTGCCAGCCTATGGAGGACAGGGGGCGGCGGGGAGCTGTTTTTT. Its protein product is CASLWRTGGGGELFF.